The rows below give T cell receptor beta chains drawn from one sample of a study of cytomegalovirus exposure and HLA in healthy donors. Sequenced by immunoSEQ multiplex PCR; TCRdb stores in-frame clones only, minus some. The sample gives fewer than 150,000 clones, 65% to 85% of which show up once; around 1.2% is in the top ten. Source material: PBMCs. These receptors were obtained from a man aged 50-59 years in good health and CMV-seronegative. The CDR3 runs from the conserved cysteine through the conserved F or W. A D gene is named only where the DNA matches it firmly. Size is stated for part of the rows, as once, few or many counts, or as a class when the clone is expanded.

V gene	clone size	D gene	J gene	CDR3 protein	CDR3 DNA
TRBV7-8	few	TRBD1	TRBJ1-6	CASSPRTGGSYNSPLHF	TGTGCCAGCAGCCCCCGGACAGGGGGCTCCTATAATTCACCCCTCCACTTT
TRBV11-2	.	TRBD1	TRBJ2-7	CASSLDGTGGQQYF	TGTGCCAGCAGCTTAGATGGAACAGGGGGTCAGCAGTACTTC
TRBV10-1	few	TRBD1	TRBJ1-5	CASSEVGGDQPQHF	TGCGCCAGCAGTGAGGTAGGGGGCGATCAGCCCCAGCATTTT
TRBV19	.	TRBD1	TRBJ1-3	CASSVDRGIGNTIYF	TGTGCCAGTAGTGTTGACAGGGGGATCGGAAACACCATATATTTT
TRBV29-1	.	TRBD2	TRBJ2-7	CSAGLAGAYEQYF	TGCAGCGCTGGACTAGCGGGAGCCTACGAGCAGTACTTC
TRBV6-4	.	TRBD1	TRBJ1-4	CASSPTGQENEKLFF	TGTGCCAGCAGTCCCACTGGACAGGAGAATGAAAAACTGTTTTTT
TRBV5-4	.	TRBD2	TRBJ2-3	CASSGPLAGTDTQYF	TGTGCCAGCAGCGGTCCACTAGCGGGAACGGATACGCAGTATTTT
TRBV27	few	.	TRBJ2-2	CASSTHRDAGELFF	TGTGCCAGCAGTACCCACAGGGATGCCGGGGAGCTGTTTTTT
TRBV13	.	TRBD2	TRBJ2-3	CASSPSGGRGDTQYF	TGTGCCAGCAGCCCCAGCGGGGGGCGAGGAGATACGCAGTATTTT
TRBV7-2	.	TRBD2	TRBJ2-5	CASSRGGREETQYF	TGTGCCAGCAGCCGGGGTGGGAGGGAAGAGACCCAGTACTTC
TRBV2	.	.	TRBJ1-5	CASRSTGHSNQPQHF	TGTGCCAGCAGGAGTACGGGACATAGCAATCAGCCCCAGCATTTT
TRBV28	few	.	TRBJ2-7	CASSRYEQYF	TGTGCCAGCAGCCGTTACGAGCAGTACTTC
TRBV28	.	TRBD1	TRBJ1-5	CASTTSGTGNQPQHF	TGTGCCAGCACCACTTCCGGGACAGGAAATCAGCCCCAGCATTTT
TRBV28	.	.	TRBJ2-5	CASSVLGRAQYF	TGTGCCAGCAGTGTACTAGGAAGGGCCCAGTACTTC
TRBV11-2	few	.	TRBJ1-4	CASSPGGTNEKLFF	TGTGCCAGCAGCCCGGGAGGGACTAATGAAAAACTGTTTTTT
TRBV4-1	.	TRBD1	TRBJ2-1	CASSQEGQGAKVNEQFF	TGCGCCAGCAGCCAAGAGGGACAGGGGGCTAAGGTAAATGAGCAGTTCTTC
TRBV14	.	.	TRBJ2-2	CASKPGLSTGELFF	TGTGCCAGCAAACCCGGTTTGTCCACCGGGGAGCTGTTTTTT
TRBV7-2	once	TRBD1	TRBJ1-2	CASSQGQAIYGYTF	TGTGCCAGCAGCCAGGGACAGGCGATCTATGGCTACACCTTC
TRBV18	.	.	TRBJ1-1	CASSPKGEVGNTEAFF	TGTGCCAGCTCACCAAAGGGGGAAGTGGGGAACACTGAAGCTTTCTTT